These 16 T cell receptor beta chains came from one sample sequenced in a study of OX40 agonist ivuxolimab in advanced cancers. The repertoire was sequenced with immunoSEQ multiplex PCR; TCRdb's copy has only in-frame clones and lacks some. This table has tens of thousands of clones, more than 85% appearing once. This material consisted of CD4+ or CD8+ T cells sorted from blood, taken in a trial of the OX40 agonist ivuxolimab. These receptors were taken from an adult with an advanced solid tumor such as melanoma, head and neck, liver or kidney cancer.

This clone was seen only a few times. The rearrangement uses TRBV6-1 and TRBJ1-5; D gene ambiguous. The CDR3 runs to 11 residues. The germline V and J ends were trimmed by 5 bases and 3 bases, with 2 bases remaining between them. Germline V gene lookup returns CDR1 MNHNS and CDR2 SASEGT. CDR3 loop: CASSYNQPQHF. In DNA, the CDR3 is TGTGCCAGCAGTTACAATCAGCCCCAGCATTTT.

The rearrangement joins TRBV6-5 to TRBJ1-1, with a weak D call TRBD1 (5 bases). V shed 6 bases and J shed 3 bases, with 11 bases lying between them. There are 13 residues in the CDR3. Germline V gives CDR1 MNHEY, CDR2 SVGAGI. The CDR3 loop is CASSTGFYTEAFF. For the CDR3, the DNA is TGTGCCAGCAGCACAGGTTTTTACACTGAAGCTTTCTTT.

This chain links TRBV13 with TRBJ2-7, with D unresolved. The germline CDR1 and CDR2 sequences are PRHDT and FYEKMQ (reference sequence). The CDR3 covers 13 residues. Trimming took off 8 bases at V and 0 bases at J, with 11 bases between the two ends. The CDR3 is CASQLRSSYEQYF. The CDR3, as DNA: TGTGCCAGCCAGTTACGAAGCTCCTACGAGCAGTACTTC.

The chain has TRBV13 and TRBJ2-1; 7 positions agree with TRBD1. This CDR3 region has 16 residues. Germline V CDR1 and CDR2: PRHDT, FYEKMQ (reference sequence). The ends lost 5 bases at V and 5 bases at J; junction bases unmatched: 12. CDR3 sequence reads: CASSQWTGLPNNEQFF. The CDR3, as DNA: TGTGCCAGCAGCCAATGGACAGGCTTGCCCAACAATGAGCAGTTCTTC.

The chain has TRBV6-5 and TRBJ2-1; possibly TRBD2 for D (5 bases). V lost 0 bases, J lost 5 bases, and 14 bases lay in between. This CDR3 contains 16 residues. Germline loops: CDR1 MNHEY, CDR2 SVGAGI. CDR3 loop: CASSYSNLAGDNEQFF. The CDR3 bases are TGTGCCAGCAGTTACTCGAATCTAGCAGGCGACAATGAGCAGTTCTTC.

The genes are TRBV7-8 and TRBJ2-2, with D uncertain. Trimming took off 3 bases at V and 6 bases at J, with 5 bases between the two ends. In germline, CDR1 is SGHVS, CDR2 FQNEAQ. CDR3 size: 12 residues. The CDR3 region is CASSFVAGELFF. The CDR3 coding sequence is TGTGCCAGCAGCTTCGTAGCCGGGGAGCTGTTTTTT.

The gene calls are TRBV4-3 and TRBJ2-7; D perhaps matches TRBD2 (5 bases). The CDR3 spans 15 residues. The V gene's germline CDR1 is LGHNA and CDR2 YSLEER. The V and J ends lost 0 bases and 2 bases respectively, with 11 bases between them. CDR3 sequence reads: CASSQDRGLPYEQYF. For the CDR3, the DNA is TGCGCCAGCAGCCAAGACCGGGGATTACCCTACGAGCAGTACTTC.

This clone has only one observation. V and J are TRBV4-1 and TRBJ2-5; a weak D match, TRBD2 (5 bases). Trimming left V 1 base short and J 1 base short, with 10 bases between. The CDR3 runs 15 residues. The V gene's germline CDR1 is MGHRA and CDR2 YSYEKL. This CDR3 is CASSQGFRGQETQYF. CDR3 nucleotide sequence: TGCGCCAGCAGCCAAGGATTTCGGGGCCAAGAGACCCAGTACTTC.

The V and J genes are TRBV5-1 and TRBJ1-3; TRBD1 might be the D (5 bases). Germline loops: CDR1 SGHRS, CDR2 YFSETQ. The ends were cut back, 4 bases at V and 2 bases at J, with 10 bases in the middle. This CDR3 comprises 14 residues. Here the CDR3 DNA reads TGCGCCAGCAGCGCGGGGGTAACTGGAAACACCATATATTTT. It codes for CASSAGVTGNTIYF.

The V gene is TRBV7-6, the J gene TRBJ2-1; D remains unclear. V lost 4 bases, J lost 5 bases, and 12 bases lay in between. Per germline, CDR1 SGHVS and CDR2 FNYEAQ. CDR3 length: 14 amino acids. Here the CDR3 DNA reads TGTGCCAGCAGCTCGACACCCGGCCACAATGAGCAGTTCTTC. It translates to CASSSTPGHNEQFF.

The chain carries TRBV7-9 and TRBJ2-5; no reliable D call. CDR1 SEHNR and CDR2 FQNEAQ come from the germline V gene (reference sequence). Trimming pared 1 base from V and 3 bases from J, leaving 12 bases between. This CDR3 is 15 amino acids long. CDR3 nucleotide sequence: TGTGCCAGCAGCTTAGGGGTCCAAATTAAAGAGACCCAGTACTTC. As protein: CASSLGVQIKETQYF. The variable domain in full, completed from reference TRBV7-9 and TRBJ2-5, reads DTGVSQNPRHKITKRGQNVTFRCDPISEHNRLYWYRQTLGQGPEFLTYFQNEAQLEKSRLLSDRFSAERPKGSFSTLEIQRTEQGDSAMYLCASSLGVQIKETQYFGPGTRLLVL.

This clone was picked up a small number of times. This chain joins TRBV29-1 and TRBJ2-7, with 7 bases aligning to TRBD1. Trimming removed 6 bases from V and 2 bases from J; junction bases left unmatched: 7. Per the germline V gene, CDR1 is SQVTM and CDR2 is ANQGSEA. There are 13 residues in the CDR3. Here the CDR3 DNA reads TGCAGCGTGCTCGGGACAGAGACCTACGAGCAGTACTTC. It is translated as CSVLGTETYEQYF.

The chain is built from TRBV6-5 and TRBJ2-3; 13 nucleotides align to TRBD2. The germline V gene has CDR1 MNHEY and CDR2 SVGAGI. V was clipped by 9 bases and J by 6 bases; unmatched bases: 6. This CDR3 region has 14 residues. CDR3 sequence (DNA): TGTGCCAGGATGATGACTAGCGGGGGGGATACGCAGTATTTT. Its translation is CARMMTSGGDTQYF.

The rearrangement uses TRBV6-6 and TRBJ1-5; TRBD1 might be the D (5 bases). CDR3 length equals 12 residues. Trimming left V 6 bases short and J 5 bases short, with 8 bases between. CDR1 MNHNY and CDR2 SVGAGI come from the germline V gene (reference sequence). The CDR3 nucleotides read TGTGCCAGCAGCCGAGGGGATCAGCCCCAGCATTTT. It yields the protein CASSRGDQPQHF.

The V call is TRBV11-2, the J call TRBJ2-3; TRBD2 matches at 12 bases. This CDR3 is 15 amino acids long. J lost 3 bases, V lost 3 bases, and 1 base had no gene match. The germline gives CDR1 SGHAT, CDR2 FQNNGV. In DNA form, the CDR3 reads TGTGCCAGCAGCTTCCTAGCGGGGGGGACAGATACGCAGTATTTT. Translating it yields CASSFLAGGTDTQYF.

This chain uses TRBV2 with TRBJ2-7, with D possibly matching TRBD2 (6 bases). The length of the CDR3 is 15 residues. The germline V and J ends were trimmed by 2 bases and 2 bases, with 13 bases remaining between them. Germline V lookup: CDR1 SNHLY, CDR2 FYNNEI. The CDR3 region is CASSEMVAEPYEQYF. The CDR3 DNA reads TGTGCCAGCAGTGAAATGGTAGCGGAACCCTACGAGCAGTACTTC.